This passage covers 20 T cell receptor beta chains from one sample sequenced in a study of healthy donors' naive CD4 and CD8 T cells. Starting from roughly 0.45 ug of total RNA, TCR libraries were made with linear amplification. Each CDR3 protein gets one entry after TCRdb re-called the reads with MiXCR. The sample includes approximately 180,000 distinct CDR3 sequences, around 80% of them seen just once. Sequencing input: naive CD4+ and CD8+ T cells sorted from blood, pooled from several donors. The receptors were gathered from a pool of human donors in good health; the sample pools cells from several healthy donors.

V is TRBV27 and J is TRBJ2-5; 13 nucleotides agree with TRBD2. V shed 6 bases and J 4 bases; nucleotides not matched to a gene: 5. CDR1 and CDR2 (germline): MNHEY, SMNVEV (reference sequence). The CDR3 has 15 amino acids. In nucleotides, the CDR3 is TGTGCCAGCAGCCGGACTAGCGGGAGAGGAGAGACCCAGTACTTC. It codes for CASSRTSGRGETQYF.

V gene TRBV6-5 combines with J gene TRBJ2-1, with no clear D. CDR1 is MNHEY, CDR2 SVGAGI, per germline. Trimming left V 5 bases short and J 5 bases short, with 4 bases between. This CDR3 region has 11 residues. The CDR3 DNA is TGTGCCAGCAGTATAAACAATGAGCAGTTCTTC. This sequence encodes CASSINNEQFF.

The J gene is TRBJ2-5, the V gene TRBV10-3, with TRBD1 matching 9 bases. CDR3 size: 15 residues. Germline CDR1 is ENHRY and CDR2 is SYGVKD. Losses at the gene ends were 4 bases for V and 4 bases for J; bases not matched to a gene: 7. CDR3 sequence: CAISGGTGIGETQYF. The CDR3 DNA reads as TGTGCCATCAGTGGGGGGACAGGGATTGGAGAGACCCAGTACTTC.

The CDR3 DNA reads TGCGCCAGCAGCGGCGGTGACAGCACTGAAGCTTTCTTT. Residues: CASSGGDSTEAFF. This sequence joins TRBV5-1 and TRBJ1-1; a weak D match, TRBD1 (5 bases). Germline V CDR1 and CDR2: SGHRS, YFSETQ. The V end was cut by 4 bases, the J end by 4 bases, with 11 bases between. The CDR3 has 13 residues.

This clonotype was recorded only once. The chain couples TRBV19 to TRBJ2-3; 9 nucleotides line up with TRBD1. The V gene end was trimmed by 5 bases and the J gene end by 2 bases; junction bases not matched to a gene: 2. The CDR3 runs 14 residues. Germline V CDR1 and CDR2: LNHDA, SQIVND (reference sequence). The CDR3 bases are TGTGCCAGTAGTCACAGGGGGCTCACAGATACGCAGTATTTT. Translating it yields CASSHRGLTDTQYF.

This chain connects TRBV6-2 or TRBV6-3 to TRBJ1-6; no reliable D call. Germline values: CDR1 MNHEY, CDR2 SVGEGT. The CDR3 consists of 13 residues. V lost 2 bases and J lost 8, with 7 bases in between. CDR3 DNA sequence: TGTGCCAGCAGTTACGTCGAGGATTCACCCCTCCACTTT. It yields the protein CASSYVEDSPLHF.

The V gene is TRBV29-1, the J gene TRBJ2-7, with 8 bases that match TRBD1. CDR3 length: 13 amino acids. The junction had 5 bases not matched to a gene; V was cut back by 6 bases and J by 1 base. CDR1 is SQVTM, CDR2 ANQGSEA, per germline. CDR3 DNA: TGCAGCGTACCGGGACAGGCATCCTACGAGCAGTACTTC. Encoded protein: CSVPGQASYEQYF.

This chain links TRBV6-1 with TRBJ1-2; 9 positions agree with TRBD1. The CDR3 has 17 residues. Trimming cost V 3 bases and J 3 bases; bases outside gene matches: 11. Germline V gene sequence: CDR1 MNHNS, CDR2 SASEGT. Here the CDR3 DNA reads TGTGCCAGCAGTGATCCGACGGAGGGACAGGGCTACTATGGCTACACCTTC. It codes for CASSDPTEGQGYYGYTF.

Only one count was recorded for this clonotype. The chain carries TRBV11-2 and TRBJ2-3, with unresolved D. V lost 1 base to trimming and J lost 0 bases, with 8 bases between them. CDR1 and CDR2 from the germline V gene are SGHAT and FQNNGV. This CDR3 is built from 15 residues. This chain's CDR3 is CASSLGLRSTDTQYF. The CDR3 bases are TGTGCCAGCAGCTTAGGGTTAAGGAGCACAGATACGCAGTATTTT. Full variable domain (rest looked up from reference TRBV11-2 and TRBJ2-3): EAGVAQSPRYKIIEKRQSVAFWCNPISGHATLYWYQQILGQGPKLLIQFQNNGVVDDSQLPKDRFSAERLKGVDSTLKIQPAKLEDSAVYLCASSLGLRSTDTQYFGPGTRLTVL.

This CDR3 reads CASSLEGTDQPQHF. DNA for the CDR3: TGTGCCAGCAGCTTGGAGGGGACGGATCAGCCCCAGCATTTT. This chain joins TRBV5-4 and TRBJ1-5; TRBD1 is a possible D gene (5 bases). CDR1 SGHNT and CDR2 YYREEE come from the germline V gene (reference sequence). Trimming shortened V by 0 bases and J by 5 bases, and 9 bases separated the two germline ends. The CDR3 consists of 14 residues.

Worth noting for this clonotype: Germline and junction disagree at one end, which may indicate a read error. The chain joins TRBV29-1 to TRBJ2-2; no firm D call. This CDR3 region has 14 residues. In germline, CDR1 is SQVTM, CDR2 ANQGSEA. CDR3 in amino acids: CSGKGIANTRELFF. The CDR3 coding sequence is TGCAGCGGCAAGGGTATCGCGAACACCAGGGAGCTGTTTTTT.

This chain joins TRBV27 and TRBJ2-1; 9 nucleotides line up with TRBD1. V lost 8 bases, J lost 8 bases, and 7 bases stayed unmatched. Germline CDR1 and CDR2: MNHEY and SMNVEV (reference sequence). There are 13 residues in the CDR3. The CDR3 DNA follows: TGTGCCAGCCTCGGGACAGGGTGGTATGAGCAGTTCTTC. Residues: CASLGTGWYEQFF.

The chain is built from TRBV30 and TRBJ1-5; no firm D call. Germline CDR1 GTSNPN, CDR2 SVGIG (reference sequence). CDR3 length equals 12 residues. With 3 bases removed from V and 3 bases from J, the gap between germline ends came to 6 bases. The CDR3 is CAWSGINQPQHF. The CDR3 bases are TGTGCCTGGAGCGGTATCAATCAGCCCCAGCATTTT.

This chain links TRBV6-5 with TRBJ2-2; D ambiguous. This CDR3 is 15 amino acids long. The germline V gene encodes CDR1 MNHEY and CDR2 SVGAGI. The germline V and J ends were trimmed by 2 bases and 0 bases, with 7 bases remaining between them. This CDR3 is CASSYEVPNTGELFF. CDR3 bases: TGTGCCAGCAGTTACGAAGTCCCGAACACCGGGGAGCTGTTTTTT.

This sequence joins TRBV5-4 and TRBJ2-5; TRBD1 is a possible D gene (6 bases). The germline gives CDR1 SGHNT, CDR2 YYREEE (reference sequence). V lost 0 bases, J lost 3 bases, and 12 bases lay in between. The CDR3 sequence is 15 residues long. The CDR3 sequence is CASSLAVGAEETQYF. CDR3 nucleotide sequence: TGTGCCAGCAGCTTGGCCGTGGGGGCAGAAGAGACCCAGTACTTC.

The chain uses TRBV5-6 and TRBJ2-3; 7 nucleotides match TRBD2. The length of the CDR3 is 16 residues. J lost 2 bases, V lost 4 bases, and 10 bases had no gene match. The V gene's germline CDR1 is SGHDT and CDR2 YYEEEE. CDR3 amino acids: CASSGETSVYTDTQYF. CDR3 coding DNA: TGTGCCAGCAGCGGAGAAACTAGCGTTTACACAGATACGCAGTATTTT.

This chain connects TRBV29-1 to TRBJ2-7; the match to TRBD1 covers 9 bases. There are 12 residues in the CDR3. The germline V gene has CDR1 SQVTM and CDR2 ANQGSEA. The junction had 8 bases not matched to a gene; V was cut back by 8 bases and J by 6 bases. CDR3 sequence (DNA): TGCAGCACCCAGACAGGGGGTAGCGAGCAGTACTTC. It encodes CSTQTGGSEQYF.

This chain joins TRBV29-1 and TRBJ1-2; D gene ambiguous. The V end was cut by 7 bases, the J end by 3 bases, with 6 bases between. The germline CDR1 and CDR2 sequences are SQVTM and ANQGSEA. The CDR3 runs 10 residues. In nucleotides, the CDR3 is TGCAGCGATAGTTACTATGGCTACACCTTC. It is translated as CSDSYYGYTF. Drawing the rest from reference TRBV29-1 and TRBJ1-2, the complete variable domain is SAVISQKPSRDICQRGTSLTIQCQVDSQVTMMFWYRQQPGQSLTLIATANQGSEATYESGFVIDKFPISRPNLTFSTLTVSNMSPEDSSIYLCSDSYYGYTFGSGTRLTVV.

The chain combines TRBV6-6 with TRBJ2-1, with 8 nucleotides matching TRBD1. The germline V gene has CDR1 MNHNY and CDR2 SVGAGI (reference sequence). With V trimmed by 4 bases and J by 7 bases, 6 bases remained unmatched. CDR3 size: 14 residues. This CDR3 is CASSSRTGKNEQFF. The DNA for the CDR3 is TGTGCCAGCAGTTCTCGGACAGGGAAAAATGAGCAGTTCTTC.

This sequence joins TRBV12-5 and TRBJ2-2; 11 bases agree with TRBD1. The CDR3 is 18 amino acids. J gave up 0 bases and V 2 bases, and 5 bases lay outside the gene matches. Germline CDR1 reads LGHNT; CDR2 reads FRNRAP. The DNA for the CDR3 is TGTGCTAGTGGTTTGTTTCGGACAGGGGGCGCGAACACCGGGGAGCTGTTTTTT. Its translation: CASGLFRTGGANTGELFF. Full variable domain (rest looked up from reference TRBV12-5 and TRBJ2-2): DARVTQTPRHKVTEMGQEVTMRCQPILGHNTVFWYRQTMMQGLELLAYFRNRAPLDDSGMPKDRFSAEMPDATLATLKIQPSEPRDSAVYFCASGLFRTGGANTGELFFGEGSRLTVL.